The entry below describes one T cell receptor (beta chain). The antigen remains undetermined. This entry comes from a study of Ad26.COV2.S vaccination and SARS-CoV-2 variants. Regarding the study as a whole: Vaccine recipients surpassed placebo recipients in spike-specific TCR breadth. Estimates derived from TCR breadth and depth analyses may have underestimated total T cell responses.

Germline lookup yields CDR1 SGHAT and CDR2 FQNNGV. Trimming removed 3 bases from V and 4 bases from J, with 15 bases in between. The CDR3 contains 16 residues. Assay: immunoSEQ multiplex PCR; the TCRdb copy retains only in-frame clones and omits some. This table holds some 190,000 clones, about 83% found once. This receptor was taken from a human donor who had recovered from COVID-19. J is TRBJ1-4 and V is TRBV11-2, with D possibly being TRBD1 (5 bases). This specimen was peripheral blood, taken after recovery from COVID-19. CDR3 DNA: TGTGCCAGCAGCTTGGAACCACGAGGGGTTAATGAAAAACTGTTTTTT. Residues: CASSLEPRGVNEKLFF.